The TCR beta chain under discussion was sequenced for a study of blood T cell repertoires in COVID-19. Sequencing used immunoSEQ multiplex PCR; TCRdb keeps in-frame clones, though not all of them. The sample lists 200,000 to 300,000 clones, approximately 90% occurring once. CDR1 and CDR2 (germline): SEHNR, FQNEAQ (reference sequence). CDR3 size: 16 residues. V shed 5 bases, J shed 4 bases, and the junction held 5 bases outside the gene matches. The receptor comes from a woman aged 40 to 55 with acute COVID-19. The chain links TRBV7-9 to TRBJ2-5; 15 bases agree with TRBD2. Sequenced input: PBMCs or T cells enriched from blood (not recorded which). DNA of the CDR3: TGTGCCAGCAGCCACCGGACTAGCGGGGGGGTAGAGACCCAGTACTTC. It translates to CASSHRTSGGVETQYF.